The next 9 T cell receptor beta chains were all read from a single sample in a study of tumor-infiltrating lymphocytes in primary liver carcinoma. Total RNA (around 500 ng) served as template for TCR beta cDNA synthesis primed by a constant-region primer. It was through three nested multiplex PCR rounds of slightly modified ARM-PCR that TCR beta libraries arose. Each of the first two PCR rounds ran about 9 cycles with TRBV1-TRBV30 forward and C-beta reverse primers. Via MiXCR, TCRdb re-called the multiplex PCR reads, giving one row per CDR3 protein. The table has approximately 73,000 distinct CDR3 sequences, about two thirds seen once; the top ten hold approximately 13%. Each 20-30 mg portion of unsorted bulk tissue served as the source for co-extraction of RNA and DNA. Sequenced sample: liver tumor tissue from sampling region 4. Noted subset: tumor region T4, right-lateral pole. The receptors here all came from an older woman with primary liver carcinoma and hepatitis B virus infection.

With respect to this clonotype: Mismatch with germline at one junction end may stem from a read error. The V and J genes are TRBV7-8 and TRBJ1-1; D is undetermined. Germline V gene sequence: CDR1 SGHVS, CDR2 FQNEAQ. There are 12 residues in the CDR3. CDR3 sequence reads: CVSSSGDTEAFF. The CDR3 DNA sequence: TGTGTCAGCAGTTCAGGTGATACTGAAGCTTTCTTT.

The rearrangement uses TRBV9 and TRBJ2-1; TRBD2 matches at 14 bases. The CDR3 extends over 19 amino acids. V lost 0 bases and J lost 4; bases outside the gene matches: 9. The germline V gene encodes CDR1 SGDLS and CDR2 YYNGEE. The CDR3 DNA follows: TGTGCCAGCAGCGTAGGCGGACTAGCGGGAGGCAGCGGATACAATGAGCAGTTCTTC. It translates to CASSVGGLAGGSGYNEQFF.

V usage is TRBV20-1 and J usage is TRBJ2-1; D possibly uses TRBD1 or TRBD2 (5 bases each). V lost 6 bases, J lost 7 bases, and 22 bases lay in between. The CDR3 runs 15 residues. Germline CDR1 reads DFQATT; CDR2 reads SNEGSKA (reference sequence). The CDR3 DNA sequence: TGCAGTGCGGGACCTTTCCCTCTGGGGGAGAATGAGCAGTTCTTC. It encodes CSAGPFPLGENEQFF.

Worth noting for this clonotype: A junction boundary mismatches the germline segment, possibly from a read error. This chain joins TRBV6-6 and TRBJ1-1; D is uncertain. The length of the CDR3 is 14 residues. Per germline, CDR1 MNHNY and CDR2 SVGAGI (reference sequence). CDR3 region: CARITAEMNTEAYF. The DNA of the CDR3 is TGTGCCAGGATTACCGCAGAAATGAACACTGAAGCTTACTTT.

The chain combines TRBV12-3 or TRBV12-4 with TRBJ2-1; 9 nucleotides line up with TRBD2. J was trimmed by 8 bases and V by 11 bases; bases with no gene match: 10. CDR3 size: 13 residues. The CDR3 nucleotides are TGTGCCGGTAGAGGACTAGCGATCGATGAGCAGTTCTTC. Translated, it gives CAGRGLAIDEQFF.

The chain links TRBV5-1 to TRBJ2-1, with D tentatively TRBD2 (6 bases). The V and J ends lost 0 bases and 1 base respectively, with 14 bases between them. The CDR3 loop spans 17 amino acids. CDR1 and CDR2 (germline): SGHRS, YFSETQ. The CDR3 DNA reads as TGCGCCAGCAGCTTGGAAACCGGGAGTGTATCCTACAATGAGCAGTTCTTC. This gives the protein CASSLETGSVSYNEQFF.

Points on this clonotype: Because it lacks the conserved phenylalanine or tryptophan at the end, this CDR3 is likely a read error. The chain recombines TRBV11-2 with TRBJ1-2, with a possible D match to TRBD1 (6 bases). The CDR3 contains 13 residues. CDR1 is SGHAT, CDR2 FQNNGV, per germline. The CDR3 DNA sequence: TGTGCAAGCAGTCCGGACAGAATCTATGGCTACACCCTC. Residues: CASSPDRIYGYTL.

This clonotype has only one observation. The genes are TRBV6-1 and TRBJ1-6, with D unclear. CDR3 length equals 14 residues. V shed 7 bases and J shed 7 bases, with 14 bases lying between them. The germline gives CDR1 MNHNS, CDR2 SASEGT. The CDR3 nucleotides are TGTGCCAGCACCCGGAGGGTGGAGAATTCACCCCTCCACTTT. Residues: CASTRRVENSPLHF.

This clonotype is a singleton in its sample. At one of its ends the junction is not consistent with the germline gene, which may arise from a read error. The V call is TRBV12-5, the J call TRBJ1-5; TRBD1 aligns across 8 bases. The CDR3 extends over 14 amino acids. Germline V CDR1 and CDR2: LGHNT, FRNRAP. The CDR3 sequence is CVSGTEQGGQPQHF. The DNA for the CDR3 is TGTGTTAGTGGTACCGAACAGGGGGGGCAGCCCCAGCATTTT.